One and the same sample provided the 23 T cell receptor beta chains below, sequenced in a study of metastatic and nonmetastatic thyroid tumors. No treatment had been given to any patient before thyroid surgery. With MiXCR, TCRdb called clones anew from the PCR reads. The sample records 6,500 to 10,000 clones, approximately 30% being singletons. The sample comprised adjacent normal tissue. Receptors originate from a female donor with papillary thyroid cancer or a benign thyroid nodule (not recorded which). Some clones in this sample may be carry-over from other donors' samples.

The J gene is TRBJ2-7, the V gene TRBV27, with TRBD1 as a possible D gene (5 bases). The CDR3 is 12 residues long. The V gene lost 7 bases and the J gene lost 3 bases, with 10 bases spanning the gap. Per germline, CDR1 MNHEY and CDR2 SMNVEV (reference sequence). As DNA, the CDR3 is TGTGCCAGCATTCAGGGCGGCTACGAGCAGTACTTC. The encoded protein is CASIQGGYEQYF.

The chain combines TRBV14 with TRBJ2-7, with D tentatively TRBD1 or TRBD2 (5 bases each). There are 16 residues in the CDR3. CDR1 and CDR2 from the germline V gene are SGHDN and FVKESK. The ends were cut back, 1 base at V and 6 bases at J, with 19 bases in the middle. In DNA form, the CDR3 reads TGTGCCAGCAGCCAAGGCCCCGGGACCTCGTTCGGCGAGCAGTACTTC. Translated: CASSQGPGTSFGEQYF.

The sample holds a few counts of this clone. V is TRBV7-3 and J is TRBJ2-2; no clear D. The V and J ends lost 2 bases and 5 bases respectively, with 15 bases between them. This CDR3 has 16 residues. The germline V gene encodes CDR1 SGHTA and CDR2 FQGTGA. Written as DNA, the CDR3 is TGTGCCAGCAGCTTAGTCGGGCAGGCGAGGACCGGGGAGCTGTTTTTT. Translation gives CASSLVGQARTGELFF.

This clone was recorded at least ten times. This chain connects TRBV7-8 to TRBJ2-1; 7 positions match TRBD2. V shed 1 base and J 9 bases; nucleotides not matched to a gene: 9. The CDR3 totals 15 residues. The germline V gene has CDR1 SGHVS and CDR2 FQNEAQ. CDR3 bases: TGTGCCAGCAGCTTAGGTGGGGCCCCGGGGGGTGAGCAGTTCTTC. As protein: CASSLGGAPGGEQFF.

In its sample, this clone is medium-sized (0.01 to 0.1%). The chain joins TRBV14 to TRBJ2-7; the match to TRBD1 covers 9 bases. Germline V gene sequence: CDR1 SGHDN, CDR2 FVKESK. This CDR3 is built from 14 residues. The V gene end was trimmed by 4 bases and the J gene end by 5 bases; junction bases not matched to a gene: 6. In nucleotides, the CDR3 is TGTGCCAGCAGCCCCGGGACAGGGAGCCACGAGCAGTACTTC. It is translated as CASSPGTGSHEQYF.

This clone was detected a few times. The chain employs TRBV7-8 and TRBJ1-1; no clear D gene. Germline loops: CDR1 SGHVS, CDR2 FQNEAQ. V lost 0 bases and J lost 5, with 7 bases in between. The CDR3 loop spans 13 amino acids. Here the CDR3 DNA reads TGTGCCAGCAGCTTAGCGGAGAGGACTGAAGCTTTCTTT. Protein sequence: CASSLAERTEAFF.

This clone was seen at least ten times. The chain uses TRBV7-8 and TRBJ2-1, with 8 nucleotides matching TRBD2. This CDR3 spans 14 amino acids. After removal of 3 bases from V and 9 bases from J, the junction contained 7 bases not matched to a gene. Germline CDR1 is SGHVS and CDR2 is FQNEAQ. In DNA form, the CDR3 reads TGTGCCAGCAGCTTTGAACTAGCGGTTACTGAGCAGTTCTTC. This gives the protein CASSFELAVTEQFF.

This clone ranks as medium-sized. The chain employs TRBV10-3 and TRBJ1-2, with TRBD1 matching 9 bases. The length of the CDR3 is 13 residues. J was trimmed by 6 bases and V by 5 bases; bases with no gene match: 4. Germline V gene lookup returns CDR1 ENHRY and CDR2 SYGVKD. CDR3 residues: CAISQDRGHGYTF. CDR3 DNA: TGTGCCATCAGTCAGGACAGGGGTCATGGCTACACCTTC.

A word on this clone: The CDR3 does not end in the conserved phenylalanine or tryptophan, so this is likely a read error. The CDR3 region is CLSSPRPGNNEQFS. In DNA, the CDR3 is TGTCTCAGCAGTCCCCGGCCGGGTAACAATGAGCAGTTCTCC. The V gene is TRBV12-3 or TRBV12-4, the J gene TRBJ2-1; D is unclear. The CDR3 consists of 14 residues.

This clone came up a few times. V gene TRBV6-1 combines with J gene TRBJ1-3, with D hard to call. The CDR3 has 13 residues. Germline loops: CDR1 MNHNS, CDR2 SASEGT. Written as DNA, the CDR3 is TGTGTCAGACGGGAGGATTCTGGAAACACCATATATTTT. Its protein is CVRREDSGNTIYF.

This rearrangement joins TRBV9 to TRBJ2-5; 13 bases align to TRBD2. V shed 0 bases, J shed 9 bases, and the junction held 11 bases outside the gene matches. The length of the CDR3 is 17 residues. Per germline, CDR1 SGDLS and CDR2 YYNGEE. CDR3 DNA sequence: TGTGCCAGCAGCGTAGCCGGACTAGCGGGGGAGCAGGGGGCCCAGTACTTC. This translates into CASSVAGLAGEQGAQYF.

By its share, this clone is large. V is TRBV28 and J is TRBJ2-1, with TRBD2 matching over 11 bases. Germline CDR1 is MDHEN and CDR2 is SYDVKM. This CDR3 region has 20 residues. Unmatched junction bases numbered 20, after V lost 7 bases and J lost 3 bases. Here the CDR3 reads CASTSSRHGTSGGIYNEQFF. In DNA form, the CDR3 reads TGTGCCAGCACAAGCAGTCGCCACGGGACTAGCGGAGGCATCTACAATGAGCAGTTCTTC. Using reference TRBV28 and TRBJ2-1 for the parts outside the CDR3, the full variable domain is DVKVTQSSRYLVKRTGEKVFLECVQDMDHENMFWYRQDPGLGLRLIYFSYDVKMKEKGDIPEGYSVSREKKERFSLILESASTNQTSMYLCASTSSRHGTSGGIYNEQFFGPGTRLTVL.

This clone is medium-sized. The CDR3 protein is CASSSWTDGNTIYF. The CDR3, as DNA: TGTGCCAGCAGCTCGTGGACTGACGGAAACACCATATATTTT. The rearrangement uses TRBV7-9 and TRBJ1-3; D not certain. Trimming removed 4 bases at V and 4 bases at J, with 11 bases between. In germline, CDR1 is SEHNR, CDR2 FQNEAQ (reference sequence). CDR3 size: 14 residues.

The chain carries TRBV10-3 and TRBJ1-5; no definite D call. This CDR3 region has 15 residues. Germline values: CDR1 ENHRY, CDR2 SYGVKD. Trimming shortened V by 3 bases and J by 6 bases, and 15 bases separated the two germline ends. CDR3 DNA: TGTGCCATCAGTGACACGAATAGGGTGGGTCAGCCCCAGCATTTT. This codes for CAISDTNRVGQPQHF.

This clone qualifies as medium-sized (0.01 to 0.1%). The chain carries TRBV7-8 and TRBJ2-2; TRBD2 agrees at 7 bases. CDR1 SGHVS and CDR2 FQNEAQ come from the germline V gene. J lost 4 bases, V lost 0 bases, and 5 bases had no gene match. The CDR3 covers 16 residues. In DNA, the CDR3 is TGTGCCAGCAGCTTAGCGCCCAGGGAGGGCACCGGGGAGCTGTTTTTT. It yields the protein CASSLAPREGTGELFF. Full variable domain (remainder filled in from reference TRBV7-8 and TRBJ2-2): GAGVSQSPRYKVAKRGQDVALRCDPISGHVSLFWYQQALGQGPEFLTYFQNEAQLDKSGLPSDRFFAERPEGSVSTLKIQRTQQEDSAVYLCASSLAPREGTGELFFGEGSRLTVL.

This clone came up once. One junction end disagrees with the germline gene, perhaps due to a read error. This rearrangement joins TRBV27 to TRBJ2-4, with D hard to call. Germline values: CDR1 MNHEY, CDR2 SMNVEV (reference sequence). The CDR3 is made up of 14 amino acids. As DNA, the CDR3 is TGTGCCAGCAGTTTATGGGTAGCCGAAAACATTCATTACTTC. Translation: CASSLWVAENIHYF.

The V gene is TRBV20-1, the J gene TRBJ1-4; possibly TRBD1 for D (5 bases). CDR3 length equals 16 residues. With 2 bases removed from V and 7 bases from J, the gap between germline ends came to 20 bases. CDR1 DFQATT and CDR2 SNEGSKA come from the germline V gene (reference sequence). CDR3 protein: CSARWPASGGVEKLFF. CDR3 DNA: TGCAGTGCTAGATGGCCTGCCTCGGGGGGTGTTGAAAAACTGTTTTTT.

This clone was recorded many times. At one of its ends the junction is not consistent with the germline gene, which may arise from a read error. The sample contains more than one DNA sequence encoding this CDR3. The chain has TRBV20-1 and TRBJ2-3; TRBD2 matches 10 bases. Germline V CDR1 and CDR2: DFQATT, SNEGSKA (reference sequence). The CDR3 length is 18 residues. CDR3 sequence reads: CSAPGGLAATTSTDTQYF. CDR3 nucleotide sequence: TGCAGTGCTCCCGGAGGACTAGCGGCAACCACTAGCACGGATACGCAGTATTTT.

The chain's CDR3 is CASSEGTGNEKLFF. CDR3 nucleotide sequence: TGTGCCAGCAGTGAAGGGACAGGGAATGAAAAACTGTTTTTT. The chain has TRBV6-1 and TRBJ1-4, with 8 bases fitting TRBD1. Germline V lookup: CDR1 MNHNS, CDR2 SASEGT. Losses at the gene ends were 1 base for V and 5 bases for J; bases not matched to a gene: 0. CDR3 length equals 14 residues.

This clone was seen a few times. The rearrangement uses TRBV2 and TRBJ1-6; D gene ambiguous. V lost 7 bases and J lost 9, with 16 bases in between. The CDR3 covers 14 residues. CDR1 is SNHLY and CDR2 is FYNNEI in the germline V gene. CDR3 DNA sequence: TGTGCCAGCAAAGGTGGCCTCCTAGGTTCACCCCTCCACTTT. It encodes CASKGGLLGSPLHF.

The chain couples TRBV6-1 to TRBJ1-1; D is ambiguous. The CDR3 runs to 13 residues. V lost 6 bases and J lost 2, with 10 bases in between. Germline CDR1 reads MNHNS; CDR2 reads SASEGT. For the CDR3, the DNA is TGTGCCAGCAGCGCGACAAGAAACACTGAAGCTTTCTTT. Its translation is CASSATRNTEAFF.

The chain uses TRBV5-1 and TRBJ2-6; weak D call: TRBD2 (6 bases). The CDR3 covers 15 residues. Germline V CDR1 and CDR2: SGHRS, YFSETQ. The V end was cut by 7 bases, the J end by 10 bases, with 21 bases between. The CDR3 reads CASSGLLSGENVLTF. The DNA of the CDR3 is TGCGCCAGCTCGGGACTCCTCTCTGGGGAGAACGTCCTGACTTTC. The full variable domain, in which reference TRBV5-1 and TRBJ2-6 provide the parts outside the CDR3, is KAGVTQTPRYLIKTRGQQVTLSCSPISGHRSVSWYQQTPGQGLQFLFEYFSETQRNKGNFPGRFSGRQFSNSRSEMNVSTLELGDSALYLCASSGLLSGENVLTFGAGSRLTVL.

This clone is medium-sized within its sample. CDR3 region: CASSWTSGSSYEQYF. The CDR3 nucleotides are TGCGCCAGCAGCTGGACTAGCGGGAGCTCCTACGAGCAGTACTTC. The V call is TRBV5-1, the J call TRBJ2-7, with TRBD2 matching over 13 bases. V gave up 3 bases and J gave up 0 bases; unmatched junction bases: 0. This CDR3 is built from 15 residues. Germline CDR1 SGHRS, CDR2 YFSETQ.